This T cell receptor beta chain was found in a study of shared clonotypes between healthy human individuals. Findings and caveats of the study: Larger richness was generally estimated for naive than memory subsets. Across four donors, naive CD4 shared around 5.3%, naive CD8 approximately 3.5%, memory CD4 more than 2%, memory CD8 about 0.4%.

Genomic DNA of each subset was evenly split across several immunoSEQ plates. Sequencing was performed with immunoSEQ multiplex PCR; in TCRdb, only in-frame clones are kept and a portion is missing. This table holds under 1,900,000 clones, less than 99% found once. A note on this clone: Its antigen is not known.

With 6 bases clipped from V and 4 bases from J, the junction kept 8 bases outside the gene matches. The CDR3 loop spans 15 amino acids. In germline, CDR1 is MDHEN, CDR2 SYDVKM. Sequenced sample: naive CD4+ T cells sorted from blood. Stated subset: CD45RA+ positively selected. This rearrangement joins TRBV28 to TRBJ2-2; 7 bases match TRBD1. The clonotype comes from a young man in good health. The CDR3 coding sequence is TGTGCCAGCAGCCGACAGGGCGGAGGCACCGGGGAGCTGTTTTTT. This translates into CASSRQGGGTGELFF.